This T cell receptor beta chain derives from a study of human T cells and chemical hapten exposure. This clonotype has ten or more counts. Time point here: patch test 2, 6 weeks after DPC sensitization. Treatment indicated: therapeutic diphenylcyclopropenone sensitization with weekly scalp DPC. The V end lost 8 bases, the J end lost 5 bases, and 15 bases lay between the germline ends. CDR3 length: 13 residues. Germline values: CDR1 MDHEN, CDR2 SYDVKM. In TCRdb, the RACE reads were re-called with MiXCR into one record per CDR3 protein. The data hold around 50,000 distinct CDR3 sequences, with less than 10% observed a single time.

The sequences come from whole blood, collected in connection with sensitization to the hapten diphenylcyclopropenone (DPC). The sequence came from a woman in her 50s with alopecia areata. Some clones in this sample may be carry-over from other donors' samples. The chain links TRBV28 to TRBJ1-1; TRBD1 might be the D (5 bases). CDR3 sequence (DNA): TGTGCCAGCGGGGCAGGGAGAAGGACTGAAGCTTTCTTT. This encodes CASGAGRRTEAFF.